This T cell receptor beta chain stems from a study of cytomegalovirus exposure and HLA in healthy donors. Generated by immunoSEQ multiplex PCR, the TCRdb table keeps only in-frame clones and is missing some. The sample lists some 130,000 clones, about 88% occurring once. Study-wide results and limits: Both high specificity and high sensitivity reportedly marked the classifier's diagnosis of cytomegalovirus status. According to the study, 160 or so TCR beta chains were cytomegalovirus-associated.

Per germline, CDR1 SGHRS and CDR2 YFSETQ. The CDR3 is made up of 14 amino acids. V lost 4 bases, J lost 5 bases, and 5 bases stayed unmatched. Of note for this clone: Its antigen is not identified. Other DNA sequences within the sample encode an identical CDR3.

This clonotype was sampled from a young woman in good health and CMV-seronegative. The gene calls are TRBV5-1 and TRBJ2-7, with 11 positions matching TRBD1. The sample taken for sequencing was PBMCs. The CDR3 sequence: CASSLGQGANEQYF. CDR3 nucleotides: TGCGCCAGCAGCCTTGGACAGGGGGCGAACGAGCAGTACTTC.